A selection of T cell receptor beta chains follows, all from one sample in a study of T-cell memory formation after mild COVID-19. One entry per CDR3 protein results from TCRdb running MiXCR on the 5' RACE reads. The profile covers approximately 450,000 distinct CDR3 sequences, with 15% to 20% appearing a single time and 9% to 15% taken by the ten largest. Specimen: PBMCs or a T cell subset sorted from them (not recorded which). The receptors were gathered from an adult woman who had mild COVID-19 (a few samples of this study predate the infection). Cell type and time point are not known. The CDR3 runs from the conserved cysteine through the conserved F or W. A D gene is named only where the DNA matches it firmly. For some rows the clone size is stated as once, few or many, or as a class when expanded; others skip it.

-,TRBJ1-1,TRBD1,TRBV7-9,CASSPGQGPRTEAFF,TGTGCCAGCAGCCCAGGACAGGGTCCGAGGACTGAAGCTTTCTTT
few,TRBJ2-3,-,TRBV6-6,CASSYNRDRTDTQYF,TGTGCCAGCAGTTACAATAGGGACCGCACAGATACGCAGTATTTT
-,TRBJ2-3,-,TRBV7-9,CASSLVERLFSDTQYF,TGTGCCAGCAGCTTAGTGGAGCGGCTGTTCTCAGATACGCAGTATTTT
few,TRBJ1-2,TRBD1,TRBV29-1,CSVAGTGAPYGYTF,TGCAGCGTTGCCGGGACAGGGGCACCCTATGGCTACACCTTC
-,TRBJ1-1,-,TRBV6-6,CASSPNEHVEAFF,TGTGCCAGCAGTCCCAACGAGCACGTTGAAGCTTTCTTT
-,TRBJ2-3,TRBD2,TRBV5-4,CASSLVVLAGGGTDTQYF,TGTGCCAGCAGCTTGGTAGTGCTAGCGGGAGGAGGCACAGATACGCAGTATTTT
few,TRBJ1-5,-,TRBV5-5,CASSFGALNQPQHF,TGTGCCAGCAGCTTCGGGGCTCTCAATCAGCCCCAGCATTTT
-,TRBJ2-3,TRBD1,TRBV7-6,CASSLDPGQGFSVADTQYF,TGTGCCAGCAGCTTGGATCCGGGACAGGGGTTCTCGGTTGCAGATACGCAGTATTTT
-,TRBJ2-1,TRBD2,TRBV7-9,CASSLGLAGWDEQFF,TGTGCCAGCAGCTTAGGACTAGCGGGGTGGGATGAGCAGTTCTTC
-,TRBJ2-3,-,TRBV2,CASMGWAGSTDTQYF,TGTGCCAGCATGGGGTGGGCCGGTAGCACAGATACGCAGTATTTT
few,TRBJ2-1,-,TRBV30,CAWSPSGNSYNEQFF,TGTGCCTGGAGCCCATCCGGGAACTCCTACAATGAGCAGTTCTTC
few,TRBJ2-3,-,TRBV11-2,CASSPTSASTDTQYF,TGTGCCAGCAGCCCTACGAGTGCTAGCACAGATACGCAGTATTTT
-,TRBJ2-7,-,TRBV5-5,CASNSGRSGEQYF,TGTGCCAGCAACTCCGGCCGATCGGGCGAGCAGTACTTC
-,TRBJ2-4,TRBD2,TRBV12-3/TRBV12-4,CASSPLIGGIAKNIQYF,TGTGCCAGCAGTCCTCTTATCGGGGGGATAGCCAAAAACATTCAGTACTTC
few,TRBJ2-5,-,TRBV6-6,CASRSTGGGRETQYF,TGTGCCAGCAGGTCGACGGGAGGGGGCCGAGAGACCCAGTACTTC
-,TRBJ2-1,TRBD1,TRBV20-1,CSASSPDREVGNEQFF,TGCAGTGCTAGCTCCCCGGACAGGGAGGTTGGGAATGAGCAGTTCTTC
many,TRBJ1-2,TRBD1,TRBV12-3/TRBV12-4,CASSPSWTGGYGYTF,TGTGCCAGCAGTCCCTCCTGGACAGGGGGCTATGGCTACACCTTC
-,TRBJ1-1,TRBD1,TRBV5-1,CASSSDRGVTEAFF,TGCGCCAGCAGTAGTGACAGGGGGGTCACTGAAGCTTTCTTT
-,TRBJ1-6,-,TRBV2,CASSWQGNNSPLHF,TGTGCCAGCAGTTGGCAGGGGAATAATTCACCCCTCCACTTT
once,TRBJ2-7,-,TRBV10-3,CAISVRWGDEQYF,TGTGCCATCAGTGTTAGGTGGGGTGACGAGCAGTACTTC
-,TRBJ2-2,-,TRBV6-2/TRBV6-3,CASTTWYRGTGELFF,TGTGCCAGCACCACCTGGTATAGGGGAACCGGGGAGCTGTTTTTT
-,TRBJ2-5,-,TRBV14,CASSRLGLGSQETQYF,TGTGCCAGCAGCCGCCTGGGACTGGGAAGTCAAGAGACCCAGTACTTC
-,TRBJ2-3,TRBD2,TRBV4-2,CASSQDRAGGPTDTQYF,TGTGCCAGCAGCCAAGATAGGGCGGGAGGGCCCACAGATACGCAGTATTTT
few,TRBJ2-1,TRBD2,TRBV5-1,CASISRPGLAGGRLYNEQFF,TGCGCCAGCATCTCGAGACCGGGACTAGCGGGGGGTAGGCTCTACAATGAGCAGTTCTTC
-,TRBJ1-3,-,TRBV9,CASSDTWAAGNTIYF,TGTGCCAGCAGCGATACATGGGCGGCGGGAAACACCATATATTTT
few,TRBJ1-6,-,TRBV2,CASSGGGSNSPLHF,TGTGCCAGCAGCGGTGGGGGCTCTAATTCACCCCTCCACTTT
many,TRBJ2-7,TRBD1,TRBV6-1,CASSAQTTGASEQYF,TGTGCCAGCAGCGCCCAAACTACAGGGGCAAGCGAGCAGTACTTC